This T cell receptor beta chain was sequenced for a study of human T cells and chemical hapten exposure. V shed 7 bases, J shed 4 bases, and the junction held 14 bases outside the gene matches. Germline CDR1 reads LNHDA; CDR2 reads SQIVND (reference sequence). CDR3 length: 17 amino acids. This clonotype was seen only a few times. Noted time point: pre-sensitization, week 0. The treatment: therapeutic diphenylcyclopropenone sensitization with weekly scalp DPC. What the library attached to individual cDNA molecules were unique molecular identifiers. One entry per CDR3 protein results from TCRdb running MiXCR on the RACE reads. The sample includes around 330,000 distinct CDR3 sequences, 5.5% seen only once; the top ten take around 8%.

The TCR comes from a woman aged 18 to 35 with alopecia areata. Some clones in this sample may be carry-over from other donors' samples. This chain connects TRBV19 to TRBJ2-5, with 11 bases aligning to TRBD1. The sequenced sample was whole blood, obtained in connection with sensitization to the hapten diphenylcyclopropenone (DPC). CDR3 sequence: CASTRGGGTGGRETQYF. CDR3 DNA sequence: TGTGCCAGTACCCGAGGAGGGGGGACAGGGGGTCGAGAGACCCAGTACTTC.